A selection of T cell receptor beta chains follows, all from one sample in a study of neoadjuvant nivolumab and ipilimumab in lung cancer. Profiled with immunoSEQ multiplex PCR; TCRdb holds only in-frame clones, not every one. Here the sample spans 20,000 or so clones, under 80% being singletons. The input for sequencing was tumor tissue, taken after neoadjuvant nivolumab, alone or with ipilimumab, at or shortly before surgery. The receptors derive from an adult with non-small cell lung cancer. CDR3s include the opening cysteine and the closing phenylalanine or tryptophan. Fields, in order: clone size, J gene, V gene, D gene, CDR3 DNA, CDR3 protein. D genes are given only for firm matches. The size field is filled for only some rows; it gives once, few, many or a size class.

NA	TRBJ2-4	TRBV30	NA	TGTGCCCCACGACTAGCCAAAAACATTCAGTACTTC	CAPRLAKNIQYF
NA	TRBJ2-7	TRBV15	TRBD1	TGTGCCACCAGCAGAGACCGACTACAGGGGGCGAGTCACGAGCAGTACTTC	CATSRDRLQGASHEQYF
NA	TRBJ2-4	TRBV25-1	NA	TGTGCCAGCGCCTTGATAAACATTCAGTACTTC	CASALINIQYF
NA	TRBJ2-5	TRBV10-2	TRBD2	TGCGCCAGCAGTGAGTCTGGGAGGGGCTCGATGAAGACCCAGTACTTC	CASSESGRGSMKTQYF
NA	TRBJ2-7	TRBV18	NA	TGTGCCAGCTCACCCCGACTTGCCTACGAGCAGTACTTC	CASSPRLAYEQYF
once	TRBJ2-7	TRBV2	TRBD2	TGTGCCAGCAGTGAAGCTGGGACTAGCAGGCCCTTC	CASSEAGTSRPF
NA	TRBJ2-2	TRBV9	NA	TGTGCCAGCAGCGTATACGACAACGTCGGGGAGCTGTTTTTT	CASSVYDNVGELFF
NA	TRBJ2-7	TRBV5-4	TRBD1	TGTGCCAGCAGCTCCTCGACAGGGCGGTTCTACGAGCAGTACTTC	CASSSSTGRFYEQYF
NA	TRBJ2-7	TRBV28	NA	TGTGCCAGCAGTTTAGCCGGGACTGGGGTCTACGAGCAGTACTTC	CASSLAGTGVYEQYF
NA	TRBJ1-4	TRBV18	NA	TGTGCCAGCTCACCTCAGGGGCCAAATGAAAAACTGTTTTTT	CASSPQGPNEKLFF
NA	TRBJ2-3	TRBV11-2	NA	TGTGCCAGCAGCTTCCATTCCAGGTCGAATACGCAGTATTTT	CASSFHSRSNTQYF
NA	TRBJ1-1	TRBV30	NA	TGTGCCTTCTTAGGGCCGAACACTGAAGCTTTCTTT	CAFLGPNTEAFF
few	TRBJ2-7	TRBV18	NA	TGTGCCAGCTCACGGTCTGTGGGGTACGAGCAGTACTTC	CASSRSVGYEQYF
NA	TRBJ2-7	TRBV18	TRBD1	TGTGCCAGCTCACCATCGATCGGGACAGGCTCCTACGAGCAGTACTTC	CASSPSIGTGSYEQYF
medium-sized	TRBJ1-2	TRBV5-4	NA	TGTGCCAGCAGCTTGCCGGGGTATCATGGCTACACCTTC	CASSLPGYHGYTF
NA	TRBJ2-5	TRBV7-7	TRBD2	TGTGCCAGCAGCCCGACGCGGGGAGGGGATGCAGAGACCCAGTACTTC	CASSPTRGGDAETQYF
NA	TRBJ1-1	TRBV18	NA	TGTGCCAGCTCACCTATAACACGGAACACTGAAGCTTTCTTT	CASSPITRNTEAFF
NA	TRBJ2-5	TRBV10-3	TRBD1	TGTGCCATCAAAAGCGACAGGGGGTTTCGAGAGACCCAGTACTTC	CAIKSDRGFRETQYF
NA	TRBJ2-7	TRBV15	TRBD2	TGTGCCACCAGCAGGGAGAGAGCGGGAGGGTCCTACGAGCAGTACTTC	CATSRERAGGSYEQYF
NA	TRBJ2-1	TRBV7-3	TRBD2	TGTGCCAGCAGCTCCGAGCGGGGGGGCTCCTACAATGAGCAGTTCTTC	CASSSERGGSYNEQFF
NA	TRBJ2-7	TRBV27	NA	TGTGCCAGCAGTTTGCTCGGCAGGGACTACGAGCAGTACTTC	CASSLLGRDYEQYF
NA	TRBJ2-5	TRBV5-4	NA	TGTGCCAGCAAAGTCTCCAGGGACCAAGAGACCCAGTACTTC	CASKVSRDQETQYF
NA	TRBJ2-1	TRBV5-6	NA	TGTGCCAGCAGCCGTACAGAGGATCGCAATGAGCAGTTCTTC	CASSRTEDRNEQFF
NA	TRBJ1-1	TRBV28	TRBD1	TGTGCCAGCAGACCCTTCCAGGGGGAGAACACTGAAGCTTTCTTT	CASRPFQGENTEAFF
NA	TRBJ2-1	TRBV5-1	NA	TGCGCCAGCAGCTTGGTCCCCTACAATGAGCAGTTCTTC	CASSLVPYNEQFF
few	TRBJ2-7	TRBV5-4	TRBD2	TGTGCCAGCAGCGGGAGGGACGGATCCTACGAGCAGTACTTC	CASSGRDGSYEQYF
few	TRBJ1-2	TRBV2	NA	TGTGCCAGCAGTGAAGCCCCCATAGGCTACACCTTC	CASSEAPIGYTF
NA	TRBJ2-7	TRBV14	TRBD1	TGTGCCAGCAGCCAAAACAGGGGGGCTTACGAGCAGTACTTC	CASSQNRGAYEQYF
medium-sized	TRBJ2-3	TRBV7-9	NA	TGTGCCAGCAGCCCCCGAACAGATACGCAGTATTTT	CASSPRTDTQYF
few	TRBJ2-3	TRBV9	NA	TGTGCCAGCAGCGTACACGTGGAAGATACGCAGTATTTT	CASSVHVEDTQYF
NA	TRBJ2-5	TRBV29-1	NA	TGCAGCGTTGAAGATAAGGGTCGCGACCAGTACTTC	CSVEDKGRDQYF
few	TRBJ1-4	TRBV5-1	NA	TGCGCCAGCAGCTTGGGGGAGGGCCCTTATGAAAAACTGTTTTTT	CASSLGEGPYEKLFF
NA	TRBJ2-1	TRBV6-5	NA	TGTGCCAGCAGTTATGGGCGGCCATCCTACAATGAGCAGTTCTTC	CASSYGRPSYNEQFF
NA	TRBJ2-1	TRBV5-1	TRBD1	TGCGCCAGCAGCTGGGGACAGGACCTCATTTACAATGAGCAGTTCTTC	CASSWGQDLIYNEQFF
NA	TRBJ2-5	TRBV11-2	NA	TGTGCCAGCAGCCCCCAGGGGTTGGGTGAGACCCAGTACTTC	CASSPQGLGETQYF
NA	TRBJ1-1	TRBV4-1	TRBD1	TGCGCCAGCAGTCGTCAAGAACAGGGGGCTAACACTGAAGCTTTCTTT	CASSRQEQGANTEAFF
few	TRBJ2-7	TRBV11-2	TRBD2	TGTGCCAGCAGCCAGACAGTATCCTGGACTAGCTCCTACGAGCAGTACTTC	CASSQTVSWTSSYEQYF
NA	TRBJ2-5	TRBV7-9	NA	TGTGCCAGCAGCTTAGACAGGGGGGGAGAGACCCAGTACTTC	CASSLDRGGETQYF
once	TRBJ2-3	TRBV14	TRBD2	TGTGCCAGCAGCCAGCCGGGACTAGCGGGAGGACTCATGGGCACAGATACGCAGTATTTT	CASSQPGLAGGLMGTDTQYF
few	TRBJ1-3	TRBV7-8	NA	TGTGCCAGCAGCTTAGGGGGGGTTGGAAACACCATATATTTT	CASSLGGVGNTIYF
NA	TRBJ1-3	TRBV11-3	NA	TGTGCCAGCAGCTTCCCTAGCCGGAGCTCTGGAAACACCATATATTTT	CASSFPSRSSGNTIYF
NA	TRBJ2-1	TRBV9	NA	TGTGCCAGCAGCGTAGGGGTGGTTGGAGGAGGGGTTCTAGCCCGGAATGAGCAGTTCTTC	CASSVGVVGGGVLARNEQFF
NA	TRBJ2-1	TRBV12-5	NA	TGTGCTAGTGGTTTGGGAGACAATGAGCAGTTCTTC	CASGLGDNEQFF
once	TRBJ2-4	TRBV29-1	NA	TGCAGCGTAGGGACCGGGGGCGGTGAAAACATTCAGTACTTC	CSVGTGGGENIQYF
few	TRBJ2-2	TRBV11-2	TRBD2	TGTGCCAGCAGCCTAGCGGGCACCGGGGAGCTGTTTTTT	CASSLAGTGELFF
NA	TRBJ1-5	TRBV10-3	NA	TGTGCCATCTCGGACGATAGTCAGCCCCAGCATTTT	CAISDDSQPQHF
NA	TRBJ2-7	TRBV5-1	NA	TGCGCCAGCAGCTTGGGACTTGGTACCTACGAGCAGTACTTC	CASSLGLGTYEQYF
once	TRBJ2-7	TRBV30	TRBD2	TGTGCCTGGAGCAGGACCCGTAGCGGGAGGGCCCGCTACGAGCAGTACTTC	CAWSRTRSGRARYEQYF
once	TRBJ2-7	TRBV30	TRBD1	TGTGCCTGGAGTGTATCGAACAGGGGTGGGTCCTACGAGCAGTACTTC	CAWSVSNRGGSYEQYF
NA	TRBJ2-5	TRBV27	NA	TGTGCCCGCGTCGCTTTCCAGGGGCGGAAGACCCAGTACTTC	CARVAFQGRKTQYF
NA	TRBJ1-1	TRBV19	NA	TGTGCCAGTAGTACGCAGGGGTATGGCACTGAAGCTTTCTTT	CASSTQGYGTEAFF
NA	TRBJ1-2	TRBV7-9	NA	TGTGCCAGCAGCTTAGTTGTAGCCTATGGCTACACCTTC	CASSLVVAYGYTF
NA	TRBJ2-2	TRBV7-9	NA	TGTGCCAGCAGCTTAAGTCGAGCCCGGAGCGCCGGGGAGCTGTTTTTT	CASSLSRARSAGELFF
once	TRBJ1-1	TRBV6-5	TRBD1	TGTGCCAGCAGCCTTGGAGGGGGCGACACTGAAGCTTTCTTT	CASSLGGGDTEAFF
NA	TRBJ1-1	TRBV7-9	NA	TGTGCCAGCAGCTTAGGGGGGGCGCGGACGGACACTGAAGCTTTCTTT	CASSLGGARTDTEAFF
few	TRBJ1-4	TRBV2	TRBD1	TGTGCCAGCAGAGGTGGGACAGGGGGCGGGCGGATGAAATGGTTGTTTTTT	CASRGGTGGGRMKWLFF
NA	TRBJ2-3	TRBV6-5	TRBD1	TGTGCCAGCAGTTACACCCTAACAGGGACAGCAGATACGCAGTATTTT	CASSYTLTGTADTQYF
NA	TRBJ1-3	TRBV6-6	NA	TGTGCCAGCAGTTTTGGGCAGCTCTCTGGAAACACCATATATTTT	CASSFGQLSGNTIYF
few	TRBJ2-5	TRBV5-1	NA	TGCGCCAGCAGCCTGGCAAAAGAGACCCAGTACTTC	CASSLAKETQYF
few	TRBJ2-7	TRBV5-8	TRBD2	TGTGCCAGCAGTTTGGGGACTAGCGCGGTCAACGAGCAGTACTTC	CASSLGTSAVNEQYF